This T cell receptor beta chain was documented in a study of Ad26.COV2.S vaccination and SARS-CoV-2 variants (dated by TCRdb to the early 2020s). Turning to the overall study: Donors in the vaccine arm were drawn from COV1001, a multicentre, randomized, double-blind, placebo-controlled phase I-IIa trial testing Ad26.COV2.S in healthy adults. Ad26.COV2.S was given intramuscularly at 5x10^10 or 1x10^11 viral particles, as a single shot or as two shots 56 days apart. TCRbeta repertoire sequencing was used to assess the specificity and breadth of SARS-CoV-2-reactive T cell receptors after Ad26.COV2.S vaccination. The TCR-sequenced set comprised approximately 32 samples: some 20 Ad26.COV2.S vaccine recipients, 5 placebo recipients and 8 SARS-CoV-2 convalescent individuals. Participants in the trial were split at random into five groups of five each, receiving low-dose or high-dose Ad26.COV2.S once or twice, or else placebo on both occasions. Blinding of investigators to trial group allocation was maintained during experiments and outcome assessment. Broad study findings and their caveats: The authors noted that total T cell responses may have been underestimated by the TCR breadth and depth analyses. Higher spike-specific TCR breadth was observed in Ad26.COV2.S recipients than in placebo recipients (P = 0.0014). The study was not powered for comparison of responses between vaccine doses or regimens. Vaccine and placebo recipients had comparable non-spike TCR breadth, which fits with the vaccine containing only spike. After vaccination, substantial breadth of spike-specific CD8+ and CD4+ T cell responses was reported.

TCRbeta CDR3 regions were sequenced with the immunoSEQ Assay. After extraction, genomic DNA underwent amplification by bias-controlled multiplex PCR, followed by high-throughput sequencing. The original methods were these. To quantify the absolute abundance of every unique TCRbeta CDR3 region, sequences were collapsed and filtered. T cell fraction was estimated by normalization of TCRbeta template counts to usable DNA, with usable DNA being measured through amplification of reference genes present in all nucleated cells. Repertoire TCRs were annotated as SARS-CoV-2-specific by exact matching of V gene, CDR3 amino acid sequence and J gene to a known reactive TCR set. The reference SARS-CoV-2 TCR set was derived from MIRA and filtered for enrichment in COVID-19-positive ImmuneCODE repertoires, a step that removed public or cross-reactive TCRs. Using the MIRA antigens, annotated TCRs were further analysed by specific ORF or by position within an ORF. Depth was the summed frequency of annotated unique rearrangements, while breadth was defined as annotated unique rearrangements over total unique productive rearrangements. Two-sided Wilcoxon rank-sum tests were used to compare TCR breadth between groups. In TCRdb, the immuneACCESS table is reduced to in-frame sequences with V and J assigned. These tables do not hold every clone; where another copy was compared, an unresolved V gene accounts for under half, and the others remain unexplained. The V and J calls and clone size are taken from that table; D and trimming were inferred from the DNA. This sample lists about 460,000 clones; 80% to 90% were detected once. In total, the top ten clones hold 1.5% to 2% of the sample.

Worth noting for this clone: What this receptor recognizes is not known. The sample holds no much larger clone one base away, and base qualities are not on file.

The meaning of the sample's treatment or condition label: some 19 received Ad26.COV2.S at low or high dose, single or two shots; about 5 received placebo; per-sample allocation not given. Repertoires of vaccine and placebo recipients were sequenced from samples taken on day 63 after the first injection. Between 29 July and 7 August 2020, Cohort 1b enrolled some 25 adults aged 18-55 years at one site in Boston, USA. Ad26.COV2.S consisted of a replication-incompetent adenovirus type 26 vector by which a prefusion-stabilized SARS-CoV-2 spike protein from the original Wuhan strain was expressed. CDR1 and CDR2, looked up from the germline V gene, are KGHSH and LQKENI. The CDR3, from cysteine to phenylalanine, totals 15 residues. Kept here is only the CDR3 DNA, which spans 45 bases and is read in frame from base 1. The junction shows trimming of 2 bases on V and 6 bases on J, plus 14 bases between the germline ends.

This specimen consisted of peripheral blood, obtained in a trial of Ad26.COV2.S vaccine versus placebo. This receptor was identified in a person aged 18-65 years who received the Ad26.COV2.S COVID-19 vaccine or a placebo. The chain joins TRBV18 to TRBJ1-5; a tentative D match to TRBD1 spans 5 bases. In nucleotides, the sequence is TGTGCCAGCTCACCAGAGGCAGGGACCTCTCAGCCCCAGCATTTT. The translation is CASSPEAGTSQPQHF.